This entry lists 18 T cell receptor beta chains sequenced from one sample in a study of blood T cell repertoires in COVID-19. Sequencing used immunoSEQ multiplex PCR; TCRdb keeps in-frame clones, though not all of them. Among fewer than 75,000 clones listed, about 86% were seen once. Sequenced sample: peripheral blood. Source of these receptors: a man aged 45-65 years with active COVID-19.

The V and J genes are TRBV6-8 and TRBJ1-1; tentatively, D is TRBD1 (6 bases). V gave up 5 bases and J gave up 5 bases, with 12 bases separating them. This CDR3 is 13 amino acids long. The germline CDR1 and CDR2 sequences are MNHGY and SAAAGT. CDR3: CASSLAGVTEAFF. CDR3 DNA: TGTGCCAGCAGTCTAGCAGGGGTGACTGAAGCTTTCTTT.

As DNA, the CDR3 is TGTGCCAGCAGCTATACCGGGACATCGAACTTCGAGCAGTACTTC. Its translation is CASSYTGTSNFEQYF. The chain employs TRBV7-2 and TRBJ2-7; TRBD1 is a possible D gene (6 bases). The germline V and J ends were trimmed by 4 bases and 6 bases, with 19 bases remaining between them. The CDR3 covers 15 residues. CDR1 and CDR2 (germline): SGHTA, FQGNSA.

The genes are TRBV6-1 and TRBJ1-2; 8 nucleotides line up with TRBD1. Germline V gene lookup returns CDR1 MNHNS and CDR2 SASEGT. The V and J ends lost 2 bases and 14 bases, in that order; junction bases with no gene match: 10. This CDR3 has 13 amino acids. The CDR3 DNA sequence: TGTGCCAGCAGTGAAATGGGACAGGTTTCGGGAACCTTC. This encodes CASSEMGQVSGTF.

The rearrangement uses TRBV7-2 and TRBJ2-2; 9 bases line up with TRBD2. In germline, CDR1 is SGHTA, CDR2 FQGNSA. The CDR3 is 16 amino acids. The J segment lost 10 bases and the V segment lost 1 base, leaving 10 bases of the junction unmatched. The CDR3 nucleotides are TGTGCCAGCAGCTTAGAGCGGCGGGGGGGCGGACCGGAGCTGTTTTTT. As protein: CASSLERRGGGPELFF.

CDR3 sequence: CASSPGPETQYF. The DNA of the CDR3 is TGCGCCAGCAGCCCAGGCCCGGAGACCCAGTACTTC. This sequence joins TRBV4-1 and TRBJ2-5; D is ambiguous. Germline values: CDR1 MGHRA, CDR2 YSYEKL. Trimming took off 4 bases at V and 5 bases at J, with 8 bases between the two ends. The CDR3 has 12 amino acids.

The genes are TRBV5-4 and TRBJ2-5, with TRBD1 matching over 7 bases. CDR3 length: 15 residues. The germline V gene has CDR1 SGHNT and CDR2 YYREEE (reference sequence). V lost 1 base, J lost 1 base, and 4 bases stayed unmatched. The CDR3 loop is CASSLIGGSQETQYF. The CDR3 DNA sequence: TGTGCCAGCAGCTTGATAGGGGGCAGCCAAGAGACCCAGTACTTC.

V and J are TRBV30 and TRBJ2-3; a possible D gene is TRBD2 (5 bases). V was clipped by 4 bases and J by 2 bases, with 13 bases between them. CDR1 and CDR2 (germline): GTSNPN, SVGIG (reference sequence). The CDR3 consists of 14 residues. In nucleotides, the CDR3 is TGTGCCTGGACCGTCAGCGGACTCACAGATACGCAGTATTTT. It specifies CAWTVSGLTDTQYF.

This chain joins TRBV11-2 and TRBJ2-2; 7 nucleotides match TRBD1. V dropped 4 bases and J dropped 4; count of bases not matched to a gene: 9. The CDR3 runs to 16 residues. Per germline, CDR1 SGHAT and CDR2 FQNNGV. CDR3 in amino acids: CASSWQGQIFTGELFF. DNA of the CDR3: TGTGCCAGCAGCTGGCAGGGACAGATCTTCACCGGGGAGCTGTTTTTT.

The chain has TRBV11-3 and TRBJ2-2, with 9 bases aligning to TRBD1. V lost 0 bases and J lost 4; bases outside the gene matches: 6. Germline V gene data show CDR1 as SGHNT and CDR2 as YENEEA. This CDR3 comprises 17 residues. The CDR3 DNA reads as TGTGCCAGCAGCTTAGATTCCGGACAGGGGACCACCGGGGAGCTGTTTTTT. Its translation is CASSLDSGQGTTGELFF.

This clone was seen a single time. The gene calls are TRBV2 and TRBJ1-2, with 8 bases matching TRBD1. The J segment lost 7 bases and the V segment lost 3 bases, leaving 7 bases of the junction unmatched. CDR1 and CDR2 from the germline V gene are SNHLY and FYNNEI. The CDR3 is 14 amino acids. CDR3 bases: TGTGCCAGCAGTGACTCGGACAGGGCCGGTGGCTACACCTTC. Protein: CASSDSDRAGGYTF.

The chain joins TRBV19 to TRBJ2-1; 14 positions match TRBD2. After removal of 4 bases from V and 8 bases from J, the junction contained 10 bases not matched to a gene. The CDR3 runs to 17 residues. CDR1 and CDR2 from the germline V gene are LNHDA and SQIVND (reference sequence). Here the CDR3 reads CASSKGGTSGRSYEQFF. CDR3 nucleotides: TGTGCCAGTAGTAAAGGGGGGACTAGCGGGAGAAGCTATGAGCAGTTCTTC.

The V gene is TRBV5-1, the J gene TRBJ2-1; 7 bases align to TRBD2. In germline, CDR1 is SGHRS, CDR2 YFSETQ. After removal of 0 bases from V and 2 bases from J, the junction contained 5 bases not matched to a gene. There are 16 residues in the CDR3. CDR3 region: CASSLGGGGPYNEQFF. The DNA for the CDR3 is TGCGCCAGCAGCTTGGGTGGGGGGGGTCCCTACAATGAGCAGTTCTTC.

V is TRBV3-1 (or the pseudogene TRBV3-2) and J is TRBJ2-5; TRBD2 is a possible D gene (6 bases). Trimming took 0 bases from V and 4 from J, leaving 24 bases between them. Looked up from germline, CDR1 is LGHDT and CDR2 is YNNKEL (reference sequence). The CDR3 totals 19 residues. CDR3 sequence reads: CASSQEPEGVSVGGETQYF. The CDR3 DNA reads TGTGCCAGCAGCCAAGAGCCGGAGGGAGTATCGGTAGGAGGAGAGACCCAGTACTTC.

J is TRBJ2-3 and V is TRBV11-2; weak D call: TRBD1 (6 bases). Germline assignment: CDR1 SGHAT and CDR2 FQNNGV. CDR3 length: 16 residues. V was shortened by 5 bases and J by 3 bases, with 18 bases between the two germline ends. The DNA of the CDR3 is TGTGCCAGCAGCAGATTGCCACAGGGTGGGACAGATACGCAGTATTTT. This encodes CASSRLPQGGTDTQYF.

J is TRBJ1-1 and V is TRBV5-4; D gene uncertain. Per germline, CDR1 SGHNT and CDR2 YYREEE (reference sequence). V was shortened by 1 base and J by 0 bases, with 7 bases between the two germline ends. The CDR3 runs to 14 residues. CDR3 sequence (DNA): TGTGCCAGCAGCTTGTGGGCAGTGAACACTGAAGCTTTCTTT. This translates into CASSLWAVNTEAFF.

The rearrangement links TRBV24-1 to TRBJ2-3; 10 bases map to TRBD2. CDR1 is KGHDR, CDR2 SFDVKD, per germline. V dropped 3 bases and J dropped 3; count of bases not matched to a gene: 2. This CDR3 has 15 residues. The CDR3 sequence is CATSDDSGGTDTQYF. DNA of the CDR3: TGTGCCACCAGTGATGATAGCGGGGGGACAGATACGCAGTATTTT.

The J gene is TRBJ1-6, the V gene TRBV6-6, with 9 nucleotides matching TRBD1. J was trimmed by 0 bases and V by 6 bases; bases with no gene match: 3. CDR1 is MNHNY, CDR2 SVGAGI, per germline (reference sequence). This CDR3 is 16 amino acids long. The CDR3 DNA sequence: TGTGCCAGCAGCAGGGGACAGGGCTCCTATAATTCACCCCTCCACTTT. It yields the protein CASSRGQGSYNSPLHF.

This rearrangement joins TRBV11-3 to TRBJ2-5; D perhaps matches TRBD2 (6 bases). This CDR3 spans 14 amino acids. Trimming stripped 3 bases from V and 5 bases from J, with 13 bases between. CDR1 SGHNT and CDR2 YENEEA come from the germline V gene. The CDR3 bases are TGTGCCAGCAGCTTCCCGGGAGCTGGGGAGACCCAGTACTTC. This translates into CASSFPGAGETQYF. Looking up the rest from reference TRBV11-3 and TRBJ2-5 gives the full variable domain: EAGVVQSPRYKIIEKKQPVAFWCNPISGHNTLYWYLQNLGQGPELLIRYENEEAVDDSQLPKDRFSAERLKGVDSTLKIQPAELGDSAVYLCASSFPGAGETQYFGPGTRLLVL.